Below, one TCR beta chain is given with its context. What it binds is unknown. The source of the sample is a study of cytomegalovirus exposure and HLA in healthy donors. Whole-study results and caveats: Confirmation was obtained in vitro that three CMV-associated chains are specific for CMV antigens. TCR sequences were mostly rare, though some public TCRs occurred in many donors. There were reportedly fewer N-insertions in an Asian-associated ancestry cluster than the approximately 670-donor mean, in a later analysis.

PCR amplification relied on 60 Vbeta primers (plus 13 Jbeta primers). Measured with immunoSEQ multiplex PCR; TCRdb has only the in-frame clones, and not every one. The table records 130,000 or so clones, under 90% of them present only once. The source material was PBMCs. The TCR sequence derives from a woman in her thirties or forties in good health and CMV-seronegative.

CDR3 region: CASTGQISNQPQHF. The CDR3 DNA sequence: TGTGCCAGTACCGGACAGATTAGCAATCAGCCCCAGCATTTT. The genes are TRBV19 and TRBJ1-5; D might be TRBD1 (6 bases). This CDR3 spans 14 amino acids. V shed 7 bases and J shed 0 bases, with 10 bases lying between them. CDR1 LNHDA and CDR2 SQIVND come from the germline V gene (reference sequence).